Presented here are 27 T cell receptor beta chains from one specimen sequenced in a study of blood T cell repertoires in COVID-19. Repertoires were generated with immunoSEQ multiplex PCR, while TCRdb's copy carries only in-frame clones and drops some. This sample has about 130,000 clones; roughly 79% occur once, and the top ten carry around 8%. The sequencing sample was made of peripheral blood. These TCRs come from a woman aged 60-75 years with active or convalescent COVID-19.

In this sample, this clone turned up once. V usage is TRBV9 and J usage is TRBJ2-5; the match to TRBD1 covers 8 bases. V lost 3 bases, J lost 5 bases, and 9 bases stayed unmatched. Germline loops: CDR1 SGDLS, CDR2 YYNGEE. The CDR3 length is 15 residues. The CDR3, as DNA: TGTGCCAGCAGCGAGACGGACAGGGAGGTGGAGACCCAGTACTTC. It encodes CASSETDREVETQYF.

The chain has TRBV4-3 and TRBJ1-2; D is possibly TRBD1 (5 bases). The length of the CDR3 is 15 residues. Germline values: CDR1 LGHNA, CDR2 YSLEER. Trimming left V 0 bases short and J 4 bases short, with 12 bases between. The CDR3 DNA follows: TGCGCCAGCAGCCAAGACCAAGGGGTCCTCTATGGCTACACCTTC. Its protein product is CASSQDQGVLYGYTF.

The V and J genes are TRBV10-3 and TRBJ2-2, with TRBD2 matching over 12 bases. The junction had 9 bases not matched to a gene; V was cut back by 5 bases and J by 8 bases. The germline gives CDR1 ENHRY, CDR2 SYGVKD. The CDR3 is 16 amino acids. The CDR3 is CAISRTSGTFRGELFF. For the CDR3, the DNA is TGTGCCATCAGTCGGACTAGCGGGACGTTCAGGGGGGAGCTGTTTTTT.

This chain links TRBV7-8 with TRBJ2-3; possibly TRBD2 for D (5 bases). Germline lookup yields CDR1 SGHVS and CDR2 FQNEAQ. CDR3 length: 16 amino acids. The V end was cut by 3 bases, the J end by 0 bases, with 13 bases between. The DNA of the CDR3 is TGTGCCAGCAGCTTGGGAGAGCGGCTTAGCACAGATACGCAGTATTTT. It specifies CASSLGERLSTDTQYF.

The chain combines TRBV6-1 with TRBJ1-2, with 10 bases lining up with TRBD1. The germline CDR1 and CDR2 sequences are MNHNS and SASEGT. V trimming: 4 bases; J trimming: 2 bases; junction bases outside the gene matches: 7. The CDR3 is made up of 16 amino acids. CDR3 DNA sequence: TGTGCCAGCAGTGGAGACAGGGGGCGGCGGAACTATGGCTACACCTTC. Residues: CASSGDRGRRNYGYTF.

There are a few counts of this clone. The chain employs TRBV2 and TRBJ2-2, with 9 bases fitting TRBD2. Germline V lookup: CDR1 SNHLY, CDR2 FYNNEI. The CDR3 is 15 residues long. V was clipped by 6 bases and J by 6 bases; unmatched bases: 8. CDR3 amino acids: CASRREGGHAGELFF. The DNA for the CDR3 is TGTGCCAGCAGGCGGGAGGGCGGTCACGCCGGGGAGCTGTTTTTT.

This chain uses TRBV3-1 (or the pseudogene TRBV3-2) with TRBJ1-5; D may be TRBD1 (5 bases). V was clipped by 0 bases and J by 5 bases, with 20 bases between them. The CDR3 length is 18 residues. Per germline, CDR1 LGHDT and CDR2 YNNKEL (reference sequence). This chain's CDR3 is CASSQDAGGRASYQPQHF. The CDR3 DNA reads TGTGCCAGCAGCCAAGATGCTGGGGGGAGGGCTTCATATCAGCCCCAGCATTTT.

V is TRBV29-1 and J is TRBJ2-5; TRBD2 is a possible D gene (5 bases). This CDR3 has 14 residues. The ends were cut back, 7 bases at V and 2 bases at J, with 17 bases in the middle. Germline loops: CDR1 SQVTM, CDR2 ANQGSEA. CDR3 sequence (DNA): TGCAGCGCGCTGAAGACTCGAGGGCAAGAGACCCAGTACTTC. It translates to CSALKTRGQETQYF.

This clone appeared a few times. This sequence joins TRBV12-3 or TRBV12-4 and TRBJ1-1; D not resolved. The CDR3 loop spans 11 amino acids. V was trimmed by 7 bases and J by 5 bases, leaving 8 bases between them. DNA of the CDR3: TGTGCCAGCACGGGGTGGACTGAAGCTTTCTTT. This codes for CASTGWTEAFF.

The chain couples TRBV4-2 to TRBJ2-1, with D possibly matching TRBD2 (5 bases). V was cut by 0 bases and J by 7 bases, with 10 bases left in between. The germline gives CDR1 LGHNA, CDR2 YNFKEQ. The CDR3 loop spans 14 amino acids. The CDR3 bases are TGTGCCAGCAGCCAAGAACTAGTAGATAATGAGCAGTTCTTC. Translation: CASSQELVDNEQFF.

The chain joins TRBV5-4 to TRBJ2-5; tentatively, D is TRBD1 (6 bases). CDR1 is SGHNT and CDR2 is YYREEE in the germline V gene (reference sequence). The CDR3 runs to 14 residues. Between the trimmed V and J ends, which lost 4 bases and 2 bases, there was a span of 12 bases. This chain's CDR3 is CASSLAGVQETQYF. The CDR3 nucleotides are TGTGCCAGCAGCCTGGCAGGGGTTCAAGAGACCCAGTACTTC.

The gene calls are TRBV11-2 and TRBJ2-1; unclear D gene. This CDR3 is built from 15 residues. The V gene lost 0 bases and the J gene lost 4 bases, with 10 bases spanning the gap. From germline, CDR1 is SGHAT and CDR2 FQNNGV. The chain's CDR3 is CASSLESSPYNEQFF. CDR3 in DNA: TGTGCCAGCAGCTTAGAGTCTAGTCCATACAATGAGCAGTTCTTC.

This clone was seen at least ten times. V and J are TRBV11-3 and TRBJ2-6, with 8 bases that match TRBD2. There are 15 residues in the CDR3. The germline V gene has CDR1 SGHNT and CDR2 YENEEA. The J segment lost 4 bases and the V segment lost 5 bases, leaving 4 bases of the junction unmatched. The CDR3 loop is CASSPGGEGANVLTF. CDR3 sequence (DNA): TGTGCCAGCAGCCCCGGGGGGGAAGGGGCCAACGTCCTGACTTTC.

CDR3 sequence: CSAPGQGIDTQYF. The CDR3 DNA reads as TGCAGCGCCCCGGGACAGGGGATCGATACGCAGTATTTT. This chain connects TRBV29-1 to TRBJ2-3, with TRBD1 identical over 10 bases. V lost 7 bases to trimming and J lost 6 bases; unmatched junction nucleotides: 7. Germline V gene lookup returns CDR1 SQVTM and CDR2 ANQGSEA. The CDR3 spans 13 residues.

This clone was counted only a few times. V usage is TRBV19 and J usage is TRBJ2-3; TRBD2 matches 7 bases. This CDR3 spans 14 amino acids. CDR1 is LNHDA and CDR2 is SQIVND in the germline V gene (reference sequence). The trim removed 5 bases at V and 5 bases at J, leaving 7 bases unmatched. CDR3 protein: CASSWRDYEDTQYF. The CDR3 bases are TGTGCCAGTAGTTGGCGGGACTACGAAGATACGCAGTATTTT.

The rearrangement joins TRBV23-1 to TRBJ2-3; 7 positions agree with TRBD2. TRBV23-1 is identified as an open reading frame with a role that is uncertain. Trimming at V came to 3 bases and at J to 2 bases, leaving 5 bases not matched to a gene. The CDR3 loop spans 15 amino acids. CDR3 protein: CASSHRRETTDTQYF. The CDR3 bases are TGCGCCAGCAGTCATCGGCGGGAGACCACAGATACGCAGTATTTT.

The chain employs TRBV28 and TRBJ1-6; 12 bases are shared with TRBD1. The CDR3 consists of 15 residues. Trimming took 5 bases from V and 8 from J; bases not matched to a gene: 4. The germline gives CDR1 MDHEN, CDR2 SYDVKM. CDR3 in amino acids: CASSEGTGGDSPLHF. The CDR3 DNA sequence: TGTGCCAGCAGTGAGGGGACAGGGGGCGATTCACCCCTCCACTTT.

The V call is TRBV5-8, the J call TRBJ1-5; 7 bases map to TRBD1. V lost 3 bases, J lost 1 base, and 7 bases stayed unmatched. This CDR3 contains 16 residues. The germline CDR1 and CDR2 sequences are SGHTS and YDEGEE. The CDR3 region is CASSSLQGSSNQPQHF. The CDR3 region has the DNA TGTGCCAGCAGCTCCCTACAGGGGTCGAGCAATCAGCCCCAGCATTTT.

This chain uses TRBV3-1 (or the pseudogene TRBV3-2) with TRBJ1-2; 9 bases match TRBD1. The germline V gene has CDR1 LGHDT and CDR2 YNNKEL (reference sequence). J gave up 8 bases and V 5 bases, and 12 bases lay outside the gene matches. The CDR3 extends over 15 amino acids. Here the CDR3 reads CASSLRTGGLWGYTF. The CDR3, as DNA: TGTGCCAGCAGCTTACGAACAGGGGGCCTTTGGGGCTACACCTTC.

This clone was detected a few times. The V gene is TRBV7-9, the J gene TRBJ2-2, with TRBD1 matching 8 bases. Germline V CDR1 and CDR2: SEHNR, FQNEAQ (reference sequence). V dropped 5 bases and J dropped 7; count of bases not matched to a gene: 3. This CDR3 is 13 amino acids long. DNA for the CDR3: TGTGCCAGCAGCCCGGACAGGGTCGGGGAGCTGTTTTTT. Amino acid sequence: CASSPDRVGELFF.

This sequence joins TRBV9 and TRBJ1-1; no clear D gene. V was clipped by 0 bases and J by 0 bases, with 12 bases between them. From germline, CDR1 is SGDLS and CDR2 YYNGEE. The CDR3 runs to 16 residues. For the CDR3, the DNA is TGTGCCAGCAGCGTAGAGGCGGTAGGAATGAACACTGAAGCTTTCTTT. This translates into CASSVEAVGMNTEAFF.

This chain links TRBV18 with TRBJ1-1; the match to TRBD1 covers 10 bases. From germline, CDR1 is KGHSH and CDR2 LQKENI. This CDR3 comprises 15 residues. With V trimmed by 4 bases and J by 7 bases, 9 bases remained unmatched. CDR3 nucleotide sequence: TGTGCCAGCTCACGAGCGGGACAGGGGACGAATGAAGCTTTCTTT. It yields the protein CASSRAGQGTNEAFF.

The chain has TRBV5-1 and TRBJ1-6; D might be TRBD1 (6 bases). The V and J ends lost 2 bases and 7 bases respectively, with 10 bases between them. This CDR3 has 14 amino acids. The V gene's germline CDR1 is SGHRS and CDR2 YFSETQ. The CDR3 nucleotides read TGCGCCAGCAGCTTACAGGGCTACAATTCACCCCTCCACTTT. Its protein is CASSLQGYNSPLHF. Full variable domain (outside the CDR3, taken from reference TRBV5-1 and TRBJ1-6): KAGVTQTPRYLIKTRGQQVTLSCSPISGHRSVSWYQQTPGQGLQFLFEYFSETQRNKGNFPGRFSGRQFSNSRSEMNVSTLELGDSALYLCASSLQGYNSPLHFGNGTRLTVT.

This sequence joins TRBV7-9 and TRBJ2-1; D might be TRBD2 (5 bases). Germline V CDR1 and CDR2: SEHNR, FQNEAQ (reference sequence). The CDR3 runs 16 residues. V lost 4 bases, J lost 3 bases, and 16 bases lay in between. The chain's CDR3 is CASSSPGKPLYNEQFF. The DNA of the CDR3 is TGTGCCAGCAGCTCCCCGGGGAAACCTCTCTACAATGAGCAGTTCTTC.

The J gene is TRBJ1-4, the V gene TRBV18, with a possible D match to TRBD1 (5 bases). Germline loops: CDR1 KGHSH, CDR2 LQKENI. The CDR3 consists of 14 residues. Trimming left V 3 bases short and J 6 bases short, with 11 bases between. The CDR3 sequence is CASSPREGYEKLFF. The DNA for the CDR3 is TGTGCCAGCTCACCTCGGGAGGGGTATGAAAAACTGTTTTTT.

The rearrangement joins TRBV3-1 (or the pseudogene TRBV3-2) to TRBJ2-6; D uncertain. The germline V gene has CDR1 LGHDT and CDR2 YNNKEL (reference sequence). V lost 7 bases, J lost 0 bases, and 10 bases lay in between. This CDR3 comprises 15 residues. CDR3: CASNYGSSGANVLTF. Written as DNA, the CDR3 is TGTGCCAGCAACTACGGGTCCTCTGGGGCCAACGTCCTGACTTTC.

The rearrangement uses TRBV27 and TRBJ1-5, with 7 bases matching TRBD1. This CDR3 spans 14 amino acids. CDR1 and CDR2 from the germline V gene are MNHEY and SMNVEV (reference sequence). With V trimmed by 6 bases and J by 4 bases, 6 bases remained unmatched. CDR3 coding DNA: TGTGCCAGCAGACCTACAGGGGATAATCAGCCCCAGCATTTT. This translates into CASRPTGDNQPQHF.